What follows are 17 T cell receptor beta chains derived from one specimen sequenced in a study of glioma-infiltrating T cells after dendritic cell vaccination (dated by TCRdb to about 2016). The library was generated by the immunoSEQ multiplex PCR assay. Held by TCRdb, this immuneACCESS table contains in-frame sequences only and omits some clones. Under half of the omission traces to an unresolved V gene where checked; the cause of the rest is unknown. This sample is represented by around 60,000 clones; approximately 87% of them were singletons. The top ten clonotypes cover 9% of the sample. The sample's time point, from its label and the paper: after dendritic cell vaccination, including at tumor progression/relapse. This specimen consisted of blood, obtained after dendritic cell vaccination. These receptors all stem from a human donor with glioblastoma.

The V and J genes are TRBV18 and TRBJ2-7, with 8 nucleotides matching TRBD1. In germline, CDR1 is KGHSH, CDR2 LQKENI. V lost 0 bases and J lost 7; bases outside the gene matches: 8. The CDR3 covers 15 residues. The CDR3 reads CASSPPAGGAYEQYF. The CDR3 DNA is TGTGCCAGCTCACCACCGGCAGGGGGCGCGTATGAGCAGTACTTC.

The V gene is TRBV7-2, the J gene TRBJ2-5, with TRBD2 as a possible D gene (7 bases). The J call may not be correct, given that the DNA end is closer to TRBJ2-7. CDR1 and CDR2 from the germline V gene are SGHTA and FQGNSA. The CDR3 has 15 amino acids. This CDR3 is CASSFAGATYDEQYF. CDR3 nucleotide sequence: TGTGCCAGCAGCTTTGCGGGGGCTACGTACGACGAGCAGTACTTC.

This clone appeared a single time. The CDR3 DNA reads TGTGCCAGCAGCCCTAGGGGTCACTCTGGAAACACCATATATTTT. Translating it yields CASSPRGHSGNTIYF. The chain combines TRBV7-8 with TRBJ1-3; the D gene is possibly TRBD1 (5 bases). The CDR3 covers 15 residues. Germline CDR1 SGHVS, CDR2 FQNEAQ. The V gene lost 5 bases and the J gene lost 0 bases, with 11 bases spanning the gap.

This chain links TRBV28 with TRBJ2-2; D may be TRBD1 (5 bases). V was pared by 2 bases and J by 0 bases, with 16 bases between. Germline lookup yields CDR1 MDHEN and CDR2 SYDVKM. The length of the CDR3 is 18 residues. CDR3 coding DNA: TGTGCCAGCAGTTTAAGTAGGTCGACAGTTCCGAACACCGGGGAGCTGTTTTTT. Its protein product is CASSLSRSTVPNTGELFF. Combining the CDR3 with reference TRBV28 and TRBJ2-2 gives the whole variable domain DVKVTQSSRYLVKRTGEKVFLECVQDMDHENMFWYRQDPGLGLRLIYFSYDVKMKEKGDIPEGYSVSREKKERFSLILESASTNQTSMYLCASSLSRSTVPNTGELFFGEGSRLTVL.

The chain couples TRBV6-5 to TRBJ1-1; D uncertain. V was trimmed by 6 bases and J by 1 base, leaving 12 bases between them. The CDR3 covers 14 residues. The germline V gene encodes CDR1 MNHEY and CDR2 SVGAGI. The CDR3 protein is CASSPGERNTEAFF. The CDR3 DNA reads TGTGCCAGCAGCCCCGGAGAACGGAACACTGAAGCTTTCTTT.

This sequence joins TRBV6-1 and TRBJ2-3; TRBD2 might be the D (6 bases). Trimming pared 2 bases from V and 6 bases from J, leaving 12 bases between. CDR3 length: 14 amino acids. Germline V gene sequence: CDR1 MNHNS, CDR2 SASEGT. CDR3 in amino acids: CASSERVGRDTQYF. The CDR3 DNA sequence: TGTGCCAGCAGTGAAAGGGTAGGGAGGGATACGCAGTATTTT.

The chain recombines TRBV15 with TRBJ2-7; tentative D call: TRBD1 (5 bases). Per germline, CDR1 LNHNV and CDR2 YYDKDF (reference sequence). V was shortened by 0 bases and J by 6 bases, with 12 bases between the two germline ends. The CDR3 spans 14 residues. The DNA for the CDR3 is TGTGCCACCAGCAGAGATCAGGGTCTCGGCGAGCAGTACTTC. Its translation: CATSRDQGLGEQYF.

The chain has TRBV25-1 and TRBJ1-2; possible D gene TRBD1, 6 bases. Germline V lookup: CDR1 MGHDK, CDR2 SYGVNS. The V and J ends lost 6 bases and 4 bases respectively, with 15 bases between them. CDR3 length: 14 residues. In DNA, the CDR3 is TGTGCCAGCAGCCCCTCGGGGGGCGGCTATGGCTACACCTTC. It translates to CASSPSGGGYGYTF.

The chain combines TRBV29-1 with TRBJ2-5; possibly TRBD2 for D (5 bases). Germline V gene data show CDR1 as SQVTM and CDR2 as ANQGSEA. The CDR3 is 13 residues long. Deletions cut 2 bases from V and 5 bases from J, with 12 bases between. CDR3 nucleotide sequence: TGCAGCGTTGAAATAGGCACGGGGGAGACCCAGTACTTC. It yields the protein CSVEIGTGETQYF.

This chain connects TRBV11-3 to TRBJ1-3, with D possibly TRBD1 on 6 matching bases. Germline V gene data show CDR1 as SGHNT and CDR2 as YENEEA. The CDR3 runs to 13 residues. Trimming removed 3 bases from V and 4 bases from J, with 7 bases in between. CDR3 coding DNA: TGTGCCAGCAGCTTTGGACAGGGAAACACCATATATTTT. Its protein is CASSFGQGNTIYF.

The chain links TRBV5-4 to TRBJ1-4; no reliable D call. The germline V and J ends were trimmed by 0 bases and 8 bases, with 8 bases remaining between them. The length of the CDR3 is 13 residues. The germline CDR1 and CDR2 sequences are SGHNT and YYREEE (reference sequence). The CDR3 reads CASSLAPPEKLFF. CDR3 bases: TGTGCCAGCAGCTTGGCTCCCCCGGAAAAACTGTTTTTT.

The chain joins TRBV5-4 to TRBJ1-3; TRBD1 is a possible D gene (5 bases). The CDR3 runs 15 residues. The V end was cut by 1 base, the J end by 2 bases, with 10 bases between. Germline values: CDR1 SGHNT, CDR2 YYREEE (reference sequence). Written as DNA, the CDR3 is TGTGCCAGCAGCTTGAACCAGGGCCCTGGAAACACCATATATTTT. Its translation: CASSLNQGPGNTIYF.

The DNA of the CDR3 is TGTGCCAGCAGTTTATTGGAGATGAACACTGAAGCTTTCTTT. It codes for CASSLLEMNTEAFF. The rearrangement joins TRBV28 to TRBJ1-1; D unresolved. Germline V gene lookup returns CDR1 MDHEN and CDR2 SYDVKM. V lost 1 base to trimming and J lost 0 bases, with 6 bases between them. This CDR3 has 14 amino acids.

CDR3 residues: CASSKTTATNEKLFF. For the CDR3, the DNA is TGTGCCAGTAGTAAGACGACAGCAACTAATGAAAAACTGTTTTTT. The genes are TRBV19 and TRBJ1-4; TRBD1 might be the D (5 bases). V was clipped by 4 bases and J by 0 bases, with 9 bases between them. This CDR3 spans 15 amino acids. CDR1 LNHDA and CDR2 SQIVND come from the germline V gene (reference sequence).

The rearrangement joins TRBV9 to TRBJ2-3; TRBD1 matches at 8 bases. The CDR3 is 16 amino acids. V lost 0 bases and J lost 4; bases outside the gene matches: 7. Germline CDR1 and CDR2: SGDLS and YYNGEE. CDR3 region: CASSVDSGGISDTQYF. The CDR3 nucleotides are TGTGCCAGCAGCGTAGATTCAGGGGGCATTTCAGATACGCAGTATTTT.

The rearrangement joins TRBV4-2 to TRBJ2-5; 15 nucleotides align to TRBD2. V gave up 6 bases and J gave up 4 bases; unmatched junction bases: 9. The CDR3 is 17 residues long. The V gene's germline CDR1 is LGHNA and CDR2 YNFKEQ. The CDR3 DNA is TGTGCCAGCAGTCCCGGACTAGCGGGGGGGCTCGGAGAGACCCAGTACTTC. Amino acid sequence: CASSPGLAGGLGETQYF.

The table lists this clone with a count of one. The V gene is TRBV6-4, the J gene TRBJ2-1; TRBD1 matches at 8 bases. The junction had 10 bases not matched to a gene; V was cut back by 5 bases and J by 7 bases. CDR3 size: 15 residues. Germline CDR1 is MRHNA and CDR2 is SNTAGT. In DNA, the CDR3 is TGTGCCAGCAGTAAGACAGGGGATCGAGGGAATGAGCAGTTCTTC. Translated, it gives CASSKTGDRGNEQFF.